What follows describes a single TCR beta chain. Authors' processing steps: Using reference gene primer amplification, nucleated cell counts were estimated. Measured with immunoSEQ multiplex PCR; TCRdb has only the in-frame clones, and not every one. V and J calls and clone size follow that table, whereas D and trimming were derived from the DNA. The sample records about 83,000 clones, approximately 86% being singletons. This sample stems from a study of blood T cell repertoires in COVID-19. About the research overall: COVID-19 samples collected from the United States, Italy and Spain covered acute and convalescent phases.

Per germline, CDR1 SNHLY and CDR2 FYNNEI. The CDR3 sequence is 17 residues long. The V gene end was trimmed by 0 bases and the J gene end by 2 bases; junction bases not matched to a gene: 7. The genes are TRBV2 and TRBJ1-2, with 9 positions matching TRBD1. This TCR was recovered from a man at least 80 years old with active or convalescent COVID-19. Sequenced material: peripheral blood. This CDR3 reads CASSEADRGSWNYGYTF. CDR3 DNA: TGTGCCAGCAGTGAAGCGGACAGGGGTAGTTGGAACTATGGCTACACCTTC.